This section outlines one T cell receptor beta chain sequence together with its context. Its cognate antigen is unknown. These data originate in a study of T cell repertoires in cytomegalovirus infection. Across the whole study: Matching HLA type and CMV infection were both indicated by public TCR beta signatures. Study observations and caveats: Across the ex vivo response, the dominant clonotypes were HLA-C-restricted CMV-specific TCR beta clonotypes.

TCRdb analysed the reads with MiXCR anew, one entry per CDR3 protein. The top ten clones hold approximately 13% of a sample with approximately 350,000 distinct CDR3 sequences, about 35% of them seen once. This receptor was taken from a human donor in good health (CMV status not recorded). Some clones in this sample may be carry-over from other donors' samples. Material: cultured PBMCs, obtained from culture after CMV antigen stimulation.

CDR3 sequence: CASSLYRIDYTF. The CDR3 coding sequence is TGTGCCAGCAGTTTATACCGTATCGACTACACCTTC. The chain couples TRBV12-3 or TRBV12-4 to TRBJ1-2, with D uncertain. The CDR3 covers 12 residues. With 2 bases removed from V and 10 bases from J, the gap between germline ends came to 11 bases.